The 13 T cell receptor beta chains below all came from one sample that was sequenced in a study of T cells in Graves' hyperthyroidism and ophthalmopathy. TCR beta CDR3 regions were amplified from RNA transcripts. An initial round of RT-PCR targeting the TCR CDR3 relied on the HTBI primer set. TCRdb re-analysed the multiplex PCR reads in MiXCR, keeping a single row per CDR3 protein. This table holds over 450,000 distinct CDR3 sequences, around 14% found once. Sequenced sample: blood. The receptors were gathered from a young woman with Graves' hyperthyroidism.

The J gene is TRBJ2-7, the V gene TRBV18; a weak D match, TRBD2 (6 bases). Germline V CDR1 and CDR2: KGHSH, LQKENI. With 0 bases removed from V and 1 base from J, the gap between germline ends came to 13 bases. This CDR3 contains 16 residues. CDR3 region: CASSPPTGLGSYEQYF. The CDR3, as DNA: TGTGCCAGCTCACCACCGACGGGACTGGGTTCCTACGAGCAGTACTTC. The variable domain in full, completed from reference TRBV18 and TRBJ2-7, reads NAGVMQNPRHLVRRRGQEARLRCSPMKGHSHVYWYRQLPEEGLKFMVYLQKENIIDESGMPKERFSAEFPKEGPSILRIQQVVRGDSAAYFCASSPPTGLGSYEQYFGPGTRLTVT.

This CDR3 reads CASSFSAGTGKETQYF. The CDR3 DNA is TGTGCCAGCAGCTTCTCCGCCGGGACAGGGAAAGAGACCCAGTACTTC. The rearrangement joins TRBV7-9 to TRBJ2-5, with 9 positions matching TRBD1. The V gene's germline CDR1 is SEHNR and CDR2 FQNEAQ (reference sequence). After removal of 3 bases from V and 3 bases from J, the junction contained 8 bases not matched to a gene. The CDR3 covers 16 residues. Full variable domain (rest looked up from reference TRBV7-9 and TRBJ2-5): DTGVSQNPRHKITKRGQNVTFRCDPISEHNRLYWYRQTLGQGPEFLTYFQNEAQLEKSRLLSDRFSAERPKGSFSTLEIQRTEQGDSAMYLCASSFSAGTGKETQYFGPGTRLLVL.

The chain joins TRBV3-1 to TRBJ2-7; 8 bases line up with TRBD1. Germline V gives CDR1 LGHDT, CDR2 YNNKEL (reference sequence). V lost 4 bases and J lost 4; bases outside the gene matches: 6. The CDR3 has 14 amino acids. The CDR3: CASSLTGGEYEQYF. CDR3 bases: TGTGCCAGCAGCCTCACAGGGGGTGAGTACGAGCAGTACTTC.

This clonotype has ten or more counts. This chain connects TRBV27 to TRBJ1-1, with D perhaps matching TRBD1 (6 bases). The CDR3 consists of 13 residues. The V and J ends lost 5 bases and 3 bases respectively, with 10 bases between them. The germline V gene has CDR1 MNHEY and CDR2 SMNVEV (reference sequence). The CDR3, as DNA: TGTGCCAGCAGTCCAGGGGTTTACACTGAAGCTTTCTTT. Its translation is CASSPGVYTEAFF.

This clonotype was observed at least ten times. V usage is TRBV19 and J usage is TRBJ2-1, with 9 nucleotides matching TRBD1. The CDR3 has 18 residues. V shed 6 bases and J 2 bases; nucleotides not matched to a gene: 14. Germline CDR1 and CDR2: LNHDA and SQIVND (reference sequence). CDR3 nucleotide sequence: TGTGCCAGTAGGGGACAGGGAGAGAGGTTTGGGGCCTACAATGAGCAGTTCTTC. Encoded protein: CASRGQGERFGAYNEQFF.

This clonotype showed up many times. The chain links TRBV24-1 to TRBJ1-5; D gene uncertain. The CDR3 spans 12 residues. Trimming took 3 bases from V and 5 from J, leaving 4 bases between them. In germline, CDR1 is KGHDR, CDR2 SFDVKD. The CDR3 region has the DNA TGTGCCACCAGTGATCCGGATCAGCCCCAGCATTTT. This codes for CATSDPDQPQHF.

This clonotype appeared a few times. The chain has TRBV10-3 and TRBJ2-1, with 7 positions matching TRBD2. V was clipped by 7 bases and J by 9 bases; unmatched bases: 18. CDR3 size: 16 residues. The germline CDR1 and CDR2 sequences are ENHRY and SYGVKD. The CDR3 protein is CAINWSAGETIGEQFF. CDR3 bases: TGTGCCATCAACTGGTCTGCGGGAGAGACTATCGGTGAGCAGTTCTTC.

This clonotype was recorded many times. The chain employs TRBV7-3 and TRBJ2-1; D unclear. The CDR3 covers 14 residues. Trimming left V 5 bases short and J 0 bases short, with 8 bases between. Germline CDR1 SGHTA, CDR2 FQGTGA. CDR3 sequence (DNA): TGTGCCAGCAGCCTAGGGAACTCCTACAATGAGCAGTTCTTC. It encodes CASSLGNSYNEQFF.

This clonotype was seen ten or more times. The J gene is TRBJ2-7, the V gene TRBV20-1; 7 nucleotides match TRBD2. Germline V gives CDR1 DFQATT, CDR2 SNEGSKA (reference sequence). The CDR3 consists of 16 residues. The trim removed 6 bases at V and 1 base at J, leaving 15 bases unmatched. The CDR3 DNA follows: TGCAGTGCGTCCCGTTGGTGGGAGGGCCCATCCTACGAGCAGTACTTC. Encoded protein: CSASRWWEGPSYEQYF.

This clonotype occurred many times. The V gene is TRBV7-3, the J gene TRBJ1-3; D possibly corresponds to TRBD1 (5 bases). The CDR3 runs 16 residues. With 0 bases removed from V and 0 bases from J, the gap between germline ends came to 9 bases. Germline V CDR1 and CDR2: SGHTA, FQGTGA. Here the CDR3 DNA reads TGTGCCAGCAGCTTAACGGGGGAAAGCTCTGGAAACACCATATATTTT. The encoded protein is CASSLTGESSGNTIYF. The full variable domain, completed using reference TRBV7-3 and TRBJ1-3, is GAGVSQTPSNKVTEKGKYVELRCDPISGHTALYWYRQSLGQGPEFLIYFQGTGAADDSGLPNDRFFAVRPEGSVSTLKIQRTERGDSAVYLCASSLTGESSGNTIYFGEGSWLTVV.

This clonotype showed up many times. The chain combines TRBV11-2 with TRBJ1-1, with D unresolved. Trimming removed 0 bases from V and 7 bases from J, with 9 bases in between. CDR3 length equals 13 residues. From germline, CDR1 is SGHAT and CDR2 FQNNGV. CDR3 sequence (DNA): TGTGCCAGCAGCTTAGACGTCGACGGTGAAGCTTTCTTT. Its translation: CASSLDVDGEAFF.

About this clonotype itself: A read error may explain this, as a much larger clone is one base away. The CDR3 DNA sequence: TGTGCCGCGGGCAAGCGGGAGGGCCTTAATGAGCAGCTCTTC. Its protein is CAAGKREGLNEQLF. This sequence joins TRBV10-3 and TRBJ2-1, with 10 bases that match TRBD2. The germline CDR1 and CDR2 sequences are ENHRY and SYGVKD. CDR3 length: 14 residues.

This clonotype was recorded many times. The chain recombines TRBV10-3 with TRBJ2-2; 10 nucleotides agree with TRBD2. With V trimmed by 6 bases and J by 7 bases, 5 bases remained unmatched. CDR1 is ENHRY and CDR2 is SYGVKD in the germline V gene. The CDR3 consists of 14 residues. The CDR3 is CAIRLAGDVGELFF. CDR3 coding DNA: TGTGCCATCAGGCTAGCGGGAGACGTCGGGGAGCTGTTTTTT.